This TCR beta chain appears in the sequencing data of a study of T cell responses to AZD1222 COVID-19 vaccine. On this clone: The target antigen is unknown.

Sequenced by immunoSEQ multiplex PCR; TCRdb stores in-frame clones only, minus some. The profile shows some 190,000 clones, roughly nine tenths of them singletons. Overall study findings and caveats: Breadth and depth of Spike-specific TCRs rose after two AZD1222 doses. Repertoires were obtained solely post-peak T cell response. It should be noted that donors were predominantly white British and more often female, and clonal diversity was possibly underestimated.

Second-dose intervals near 4 or 12 weeks were combined. V was shortened by 1 base and J by 2 bases, with 10 bases between the two germline ends. Germline V lookup: CDR1 SGHTS, CDR2 YDEGEE. CDR3 size: 14 residues. The source was peripheral blood, collected 28 days after the second AZD1222 dose. The chain recombines TRBV5-8 with TRBJ2-7, with D hard to call. This receptor was identified in an adult who received the AZD1222 COVID-19 vaccine. The CDR3 coding sequence is TGTGCCAGCAGCTTGCGGTGGATAACCTACGAGCAGTACTTC. Its protein is CASSLRWITYEQYF.